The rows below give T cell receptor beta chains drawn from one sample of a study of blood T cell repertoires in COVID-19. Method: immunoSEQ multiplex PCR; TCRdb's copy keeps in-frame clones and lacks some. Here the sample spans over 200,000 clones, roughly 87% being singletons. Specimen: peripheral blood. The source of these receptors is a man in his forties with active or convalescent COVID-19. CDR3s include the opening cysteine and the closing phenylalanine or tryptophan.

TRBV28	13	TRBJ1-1	CASSPGWRTEAFF
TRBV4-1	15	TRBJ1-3	CASSPIGGRRNTIYF
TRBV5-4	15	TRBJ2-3	CASSPYWSSTDTQYF
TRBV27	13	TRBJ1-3	CASSSGAGNTIYF
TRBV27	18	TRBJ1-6	CASSPTPSWDRDNSPLHF
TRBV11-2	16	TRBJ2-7	CASSPRDSSWDGRQYF
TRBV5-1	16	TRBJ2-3	CASSLGLAGGADTQYF
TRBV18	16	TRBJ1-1	CASSPPLGQGGTEAFF
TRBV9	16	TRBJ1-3	CASSPSRTSSGNTIYF
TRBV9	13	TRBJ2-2	CASASSNTGELFF
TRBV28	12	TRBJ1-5	CASSPVTQPQHF
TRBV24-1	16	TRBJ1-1	CATSDSSGGGYTEAFF
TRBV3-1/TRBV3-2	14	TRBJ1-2	CASSLRANNYGYTF
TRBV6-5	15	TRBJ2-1	CASSYSGTSGDEQFF
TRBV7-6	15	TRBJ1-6	CASSLLGQGASPLHF
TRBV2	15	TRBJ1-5	CASSERGVYNQPQHF
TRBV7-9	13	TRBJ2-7	CASSLGLAGEQYF
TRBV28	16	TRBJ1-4	CASSHRVERLGEKLFF
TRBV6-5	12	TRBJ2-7	CASSETGYEQYF
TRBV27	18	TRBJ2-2	CASSSSGQGATNTGELFF
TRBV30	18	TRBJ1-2	CAWSRLYPGDRTNYGYTF
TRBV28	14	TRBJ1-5	CASSRGQGNQPQHF
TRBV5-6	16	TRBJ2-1	CASSFTSGMGDNEQFF
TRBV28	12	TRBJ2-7	CASSLRGGEQYF
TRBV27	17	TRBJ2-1	CASSLPGAGLALSEQFF
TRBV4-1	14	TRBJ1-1	CASSWRGSNTEAFF
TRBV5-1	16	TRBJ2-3	CASSLFLADPRDTQYF
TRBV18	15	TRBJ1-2	CASSPGSLDSGGYTF
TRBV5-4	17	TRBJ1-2	CASSLEGQVTLNYGYTF
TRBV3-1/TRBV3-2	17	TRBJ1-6	CASSQGTFSSYNSPLHF
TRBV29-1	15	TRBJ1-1	CSVSPGWGMNTEAFF
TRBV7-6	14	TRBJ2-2	CAETGVSDTGELFF
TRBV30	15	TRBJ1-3	CAWSVPGAGGNTIYF
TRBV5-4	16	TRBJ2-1	CASRPESGILPNEQFF
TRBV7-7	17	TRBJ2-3	CASSQRLAGGSTDTQYF
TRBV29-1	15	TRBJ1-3	CSVDGQGASGNTIYF
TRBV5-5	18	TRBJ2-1	CASSLGLAGDGSYNEQFF
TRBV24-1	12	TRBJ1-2	CATSGGGYGYTF
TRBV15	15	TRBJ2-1	CATSRDFGGLSEQFF
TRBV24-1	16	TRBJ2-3	CATSDPGLPGKDTQYF
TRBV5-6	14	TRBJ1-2	CASSLGGFDYGYTF
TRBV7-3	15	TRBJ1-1	CASSLTGGMNTEAFF
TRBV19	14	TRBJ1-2	CASREGGAPNGYTF
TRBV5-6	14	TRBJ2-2	CASSFGLYTGELFF
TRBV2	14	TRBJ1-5	CASSEWGHNQPQHF
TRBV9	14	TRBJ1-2	CASSVESGGYGYTF
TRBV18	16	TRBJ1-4	CASSPSTGVGLEKLFF
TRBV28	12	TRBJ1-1	CASSFNRGGTFF
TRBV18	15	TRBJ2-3	CASSPQGGGVVNQYF
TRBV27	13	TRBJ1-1	CASSIDRGLEAFF
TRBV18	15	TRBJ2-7	CASSPRTSGTYEQYF
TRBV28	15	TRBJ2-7	CASSRTGQGVDEQYF
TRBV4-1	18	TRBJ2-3	CASSRSGLAGEVTDTQYF
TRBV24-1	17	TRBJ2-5	CATSDLRTPDSQETQYF
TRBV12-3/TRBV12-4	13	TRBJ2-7	CASSSYREGEQYF
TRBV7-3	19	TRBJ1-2	CASSSHPGTGKRGNYGYTF
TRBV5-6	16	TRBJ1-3	CASSVHTGTAGNTIYF